The entry below gives a single T cell receptor (beta chain) sequence along with its context. Antigen unknown. The data are from a study of T cell responses to AZD1222 COVID-19 vaccine. Libraries were prepared by immunoSEQ multiplex PCR; TCRdb keeps only in-frame clonotypes and omits some of them. The table shows 90,000 or so clones, with about 88% occurring only once. Whole-study findings and limits: Reportedly, nearly half of unique spike TCRs recognized epitopes outside B.1.351/B.1.1.7 mutations.

Sequencing used peripheral blood, obtained on day 0 of AZD1222 vaccination. The receptor was isolated from an adult in good health.

The CDR3 is CASSLAGGGNTQYF. For the CDR3, the DNA is TGTGCCAGCAGCTTAGCCGGGGGGGGGAATACGCAGTATTTT. The chain recombines TRBV7-2 with TRBJ2-3; TRBD2 matches 8 bases. CDR1 and CDR2 from the germline V gene are SGHTA and FQGNSA. The CDR3 spans 14 residues. The J segment lost 7 bases and the V segment lost 0 bases, leaving 3 bases of the junction unmatched.